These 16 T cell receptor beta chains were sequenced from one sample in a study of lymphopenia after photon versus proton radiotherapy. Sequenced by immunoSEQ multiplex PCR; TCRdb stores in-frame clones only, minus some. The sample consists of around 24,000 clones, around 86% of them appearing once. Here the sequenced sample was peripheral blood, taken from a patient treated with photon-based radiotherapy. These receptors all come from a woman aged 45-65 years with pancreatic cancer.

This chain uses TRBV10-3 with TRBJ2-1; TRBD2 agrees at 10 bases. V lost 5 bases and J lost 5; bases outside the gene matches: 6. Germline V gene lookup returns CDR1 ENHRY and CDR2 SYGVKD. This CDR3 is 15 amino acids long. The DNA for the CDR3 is TGTGCCATCAGTTCGGGACTAGCGCTAGACAATGAGCAGTTCTTC. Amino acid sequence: CAISSGLALDNEQFF.

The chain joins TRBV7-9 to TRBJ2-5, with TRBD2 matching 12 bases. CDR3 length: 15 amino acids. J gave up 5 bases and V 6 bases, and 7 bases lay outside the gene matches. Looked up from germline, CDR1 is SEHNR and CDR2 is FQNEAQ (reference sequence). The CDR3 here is CASRAGLAGRETQYF. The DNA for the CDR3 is TGTGCCAGCAGGGCCGGACTAGCGGGAAGGGAGACCCAGTACTTC.

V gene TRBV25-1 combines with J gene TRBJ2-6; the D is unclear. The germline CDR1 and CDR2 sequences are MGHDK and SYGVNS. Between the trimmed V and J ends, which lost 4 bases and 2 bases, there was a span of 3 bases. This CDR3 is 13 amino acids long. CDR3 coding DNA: TGTGCCAGCAGTGTGACTGGGGCCAACGTCCTGACTTTC. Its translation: CASSVTGANVLTF.

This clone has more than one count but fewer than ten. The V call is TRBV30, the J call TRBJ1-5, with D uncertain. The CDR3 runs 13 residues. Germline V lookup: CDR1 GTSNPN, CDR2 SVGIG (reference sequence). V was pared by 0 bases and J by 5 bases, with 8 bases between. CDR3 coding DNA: TGTGCCTGGAGTGTAGGGCGCGATCAGCCCCAGCATTTT. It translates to CAWSVGRDQPQHF.

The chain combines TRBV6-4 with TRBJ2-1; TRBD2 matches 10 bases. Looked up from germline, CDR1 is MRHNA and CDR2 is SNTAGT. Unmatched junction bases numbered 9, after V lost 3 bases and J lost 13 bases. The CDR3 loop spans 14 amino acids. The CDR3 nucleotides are TGTGCCAGCAGTGAAACTAGCGGGACCCTCCCCCAGTTCTTC. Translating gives CASSETSGTLPQFF.

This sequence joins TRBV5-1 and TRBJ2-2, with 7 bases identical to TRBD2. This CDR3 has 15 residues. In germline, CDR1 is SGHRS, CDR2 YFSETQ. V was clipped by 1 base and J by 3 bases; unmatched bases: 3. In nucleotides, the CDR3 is TGCGCCAGCAGCTTGAGTGGGAGGGACACCGGGGAGCTGTTTTTT. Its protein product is CASSLSGRDTGELFF.

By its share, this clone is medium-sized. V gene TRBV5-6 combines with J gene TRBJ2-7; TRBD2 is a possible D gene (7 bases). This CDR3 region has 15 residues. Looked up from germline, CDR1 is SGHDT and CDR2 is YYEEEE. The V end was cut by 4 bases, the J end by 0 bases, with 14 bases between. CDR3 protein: CASSRGGPVSYEQYF. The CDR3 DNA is TGTGCCAGCAGCAGGGGGGGACCGGTCTCCTACGAGCAGTACTTC.

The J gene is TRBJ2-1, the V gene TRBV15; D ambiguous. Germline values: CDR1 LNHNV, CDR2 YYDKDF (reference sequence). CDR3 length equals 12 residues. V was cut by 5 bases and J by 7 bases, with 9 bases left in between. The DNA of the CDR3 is TGTGCCACCAGCGATCACTCGAATGAGCAGTTCTTC. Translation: CATSDHSNEQFF.

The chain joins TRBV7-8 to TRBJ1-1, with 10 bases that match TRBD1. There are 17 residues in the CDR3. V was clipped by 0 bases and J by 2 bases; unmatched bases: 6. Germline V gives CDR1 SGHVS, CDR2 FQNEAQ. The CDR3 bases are TGTGCCAGCAGCTTAGCGCGGCGACAGGGGGCAAACACTGAAGCTTTCTTT. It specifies CASSLARRQGANTEAFF.

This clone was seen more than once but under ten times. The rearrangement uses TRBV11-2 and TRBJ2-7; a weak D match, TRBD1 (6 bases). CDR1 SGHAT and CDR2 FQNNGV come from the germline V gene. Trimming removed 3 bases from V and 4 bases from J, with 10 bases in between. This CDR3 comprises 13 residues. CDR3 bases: TGTGCCAGCAGCTTGGACAGTTTATACGAGCAGTACTTC. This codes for CASSLDSLYEQYF.

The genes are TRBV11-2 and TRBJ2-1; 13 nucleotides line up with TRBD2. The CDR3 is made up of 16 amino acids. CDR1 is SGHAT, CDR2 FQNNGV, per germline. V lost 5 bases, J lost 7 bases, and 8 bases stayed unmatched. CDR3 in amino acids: CASSPERTSGRNEQFF. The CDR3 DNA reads TGTGCCAGCAGCCCAGAGCGGACTAGCGGGAGAAATGAGCAGTTCTTC.

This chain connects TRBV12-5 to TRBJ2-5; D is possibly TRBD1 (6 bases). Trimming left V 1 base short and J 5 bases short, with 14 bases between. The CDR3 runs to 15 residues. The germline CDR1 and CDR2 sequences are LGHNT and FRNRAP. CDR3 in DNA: TGTGCTAGTGGTTTGGACCAGGGGCTGGGGGAGACCCAGTACTTC. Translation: CASGLDQGLGETQYF.

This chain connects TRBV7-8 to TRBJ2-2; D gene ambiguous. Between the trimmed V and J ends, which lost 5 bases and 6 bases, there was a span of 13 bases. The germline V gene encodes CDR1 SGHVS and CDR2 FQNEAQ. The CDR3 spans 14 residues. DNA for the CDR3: TGTGCCAGCAGCCAACCGGTCGTTGCCGGGGAGCTGTTTTTT. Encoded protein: CASSQPVVAGELFF.

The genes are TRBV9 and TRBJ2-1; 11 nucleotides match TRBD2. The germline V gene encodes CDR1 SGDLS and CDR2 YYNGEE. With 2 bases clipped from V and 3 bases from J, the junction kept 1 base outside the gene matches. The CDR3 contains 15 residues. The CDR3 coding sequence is TGTGCCAGCAGCGTCGGACTAGCGGGCTACAATGAGCAGTTCTTC. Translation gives CASSVGLAGYNEQFF.

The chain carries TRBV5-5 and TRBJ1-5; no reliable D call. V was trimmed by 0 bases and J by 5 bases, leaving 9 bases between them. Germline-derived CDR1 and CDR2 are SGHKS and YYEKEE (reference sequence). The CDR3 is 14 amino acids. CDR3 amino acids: CASSLVAGDQPQHF. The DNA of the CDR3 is TGTGCCAGCAGCTTGGTTGCGGGCGATCAGCCCCAGCATTTT.

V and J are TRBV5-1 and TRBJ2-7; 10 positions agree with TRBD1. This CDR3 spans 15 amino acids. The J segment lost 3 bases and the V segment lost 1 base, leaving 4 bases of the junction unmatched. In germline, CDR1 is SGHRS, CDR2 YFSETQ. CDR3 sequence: CASSLSGTGVYEQYF. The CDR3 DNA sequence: TGCGCCAGCAGCTTGTCTGGGACAGGGGTCTACGAGCAGTACTTC.